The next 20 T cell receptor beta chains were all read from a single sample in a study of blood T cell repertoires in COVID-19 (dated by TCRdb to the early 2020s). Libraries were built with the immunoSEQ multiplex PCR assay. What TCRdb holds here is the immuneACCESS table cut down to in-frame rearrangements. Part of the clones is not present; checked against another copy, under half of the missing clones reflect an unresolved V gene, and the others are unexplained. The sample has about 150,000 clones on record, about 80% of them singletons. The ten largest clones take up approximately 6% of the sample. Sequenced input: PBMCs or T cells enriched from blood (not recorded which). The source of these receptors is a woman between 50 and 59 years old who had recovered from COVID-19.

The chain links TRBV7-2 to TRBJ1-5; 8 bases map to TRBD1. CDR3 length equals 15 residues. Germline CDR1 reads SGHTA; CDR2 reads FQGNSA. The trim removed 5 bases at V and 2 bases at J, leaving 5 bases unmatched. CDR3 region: CASSDRGFGNQPQHF. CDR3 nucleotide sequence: TGTGCCAGCAGCGACAGGGGTTTCGGCAATCAGCCCCAGCATTTT.

The chain's CDR3 is CASSSQGGGYTF. The CDR3 nucleotides read TGTGCCAGCAGTTCACAGGGTGGCGGCTACACCTTC. This chain uses TRBV6-5 with TRBJ1-2, with D perhaps TRBD1 (6 bases). V lost 4 bases and J 8 bases, leaving 11 bases between the germline ends. Germline values: CDR1 MNHEY, CDR2 SVGAGI. This CDR3 is 12 amino acids long.

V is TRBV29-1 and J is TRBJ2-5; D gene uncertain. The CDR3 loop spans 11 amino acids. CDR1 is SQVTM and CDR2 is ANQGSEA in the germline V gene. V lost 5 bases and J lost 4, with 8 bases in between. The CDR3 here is CSVKFGETQYF. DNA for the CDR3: TGCAGCGTTAAATTCGGAGAGACCCAGTACTTC.

The CDR3 reads CSVGTGEWETQYF. The CDR3, as DNA: TGCAGCGTCGGGACAGGGGAATGGGAGACCCAGTACTTC. The gene calls are TRBV29-1 and TRBJ2-5; 10 bases map to TRBD1. Germline loops: CDR1 SQVTM, CDR2 ANQGSEA. The CDR3 runs to 13 residues. V lost 6 bases to trimming and J lost 5 bases; unmatched junction nucleotides: 6.

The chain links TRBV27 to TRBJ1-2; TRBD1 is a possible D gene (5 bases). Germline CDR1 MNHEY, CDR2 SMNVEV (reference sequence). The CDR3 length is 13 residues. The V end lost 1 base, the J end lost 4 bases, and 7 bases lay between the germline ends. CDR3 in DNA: TGTGCCAGCAGTTTATTCCAGGGCTATGGCTACACCTTC. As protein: CASSLFQGYGYTF.

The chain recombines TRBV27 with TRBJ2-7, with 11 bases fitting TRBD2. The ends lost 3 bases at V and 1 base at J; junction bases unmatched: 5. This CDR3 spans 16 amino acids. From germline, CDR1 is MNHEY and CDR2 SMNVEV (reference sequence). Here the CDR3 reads CASSFNSGGASYEQYF. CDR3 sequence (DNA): TGTGCCAGCAGTTTCAATAGCGGGGGGGCTTCCTACGAGCAGTACTTC.

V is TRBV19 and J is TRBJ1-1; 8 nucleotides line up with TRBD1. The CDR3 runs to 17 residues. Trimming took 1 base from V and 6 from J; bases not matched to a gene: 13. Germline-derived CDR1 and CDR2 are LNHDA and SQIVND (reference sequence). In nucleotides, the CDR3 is TGTGCCAGTAGTATAGTCTGGCAGGGGGCCCGAGGGGCTGAAGCTTTCTTT. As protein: CASSIVWQGARGAEAFF.

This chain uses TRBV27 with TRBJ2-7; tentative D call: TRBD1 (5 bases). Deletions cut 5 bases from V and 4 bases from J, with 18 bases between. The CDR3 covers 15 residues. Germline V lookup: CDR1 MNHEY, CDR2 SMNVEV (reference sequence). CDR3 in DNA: TGTGCCAGCAGTCATACAAGGGGCGGCCTATACGAGCAGTACTTC. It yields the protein CASSHTRGGLYEQYF.

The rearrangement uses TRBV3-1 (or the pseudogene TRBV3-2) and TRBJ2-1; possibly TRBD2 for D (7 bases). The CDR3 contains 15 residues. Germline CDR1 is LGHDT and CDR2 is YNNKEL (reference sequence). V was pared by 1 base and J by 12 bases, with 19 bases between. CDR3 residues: CASSQGSGTWGAQFF. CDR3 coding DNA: TGTGCCAGCAGCCAAGGCAGCGGGACATGGGGGGCGCAGTTCTTC.

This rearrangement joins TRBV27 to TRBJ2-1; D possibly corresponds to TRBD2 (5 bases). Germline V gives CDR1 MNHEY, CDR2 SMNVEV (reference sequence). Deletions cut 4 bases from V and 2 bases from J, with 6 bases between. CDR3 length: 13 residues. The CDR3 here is CASSWEPYNEQFF. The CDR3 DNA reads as TGTGCCAGCAGTTGGGAGCCCTACAATGAGCAGTTCTTC.

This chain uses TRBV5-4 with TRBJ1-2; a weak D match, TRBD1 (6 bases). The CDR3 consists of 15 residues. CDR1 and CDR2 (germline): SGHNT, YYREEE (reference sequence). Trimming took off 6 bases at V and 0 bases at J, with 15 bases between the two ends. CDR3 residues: CASKRTDATNYGYTF. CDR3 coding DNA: TGTGCCAGCAAGCGGACAGACGCTACTAACTATGGCTACACCTTC.

The DNA of the CDR3 is TGTGCCAGCTCACTTGACCAGGGAAACACCGGGGAGCTGTTTTTT. Encoded protein: CASSLDQGNTGELFF. The rearrangement uses TRBV18 and TRBJ2-2; D possibly corresponds to TRBD1 (5 bases). V was trimmed by 4 bases and J by 2 bases, leaving 11 bases between them. Germline lookup yields CDR1 KGHSH and CDR2 LQKENI. The CDR3 runs to 15 residues.

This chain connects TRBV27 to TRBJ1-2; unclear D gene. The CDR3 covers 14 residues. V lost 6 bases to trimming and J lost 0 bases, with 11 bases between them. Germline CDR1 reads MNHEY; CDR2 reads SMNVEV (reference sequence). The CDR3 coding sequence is TGTGCCAGCAGGCCCACGGGAGCTAACTATGGCTACACCTTC. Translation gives CASRPTGANYGYTF.

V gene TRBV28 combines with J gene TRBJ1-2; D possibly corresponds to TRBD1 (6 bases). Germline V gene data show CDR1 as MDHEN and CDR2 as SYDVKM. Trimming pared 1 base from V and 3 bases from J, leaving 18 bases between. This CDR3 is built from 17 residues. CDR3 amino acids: CASSLSYPRQGHYGYTF. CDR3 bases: TGTGCCAGCAGTTTATCGTACCCCCGGCAGGGGCACTATGGCTACACCTTC.

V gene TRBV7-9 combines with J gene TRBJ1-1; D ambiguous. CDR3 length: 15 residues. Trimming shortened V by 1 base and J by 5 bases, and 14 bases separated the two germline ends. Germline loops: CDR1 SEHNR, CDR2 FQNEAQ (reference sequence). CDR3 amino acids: CASSLVPPTRTEAFF. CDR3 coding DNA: TGTGCCAGCAGCTTAGTCCCCCCTACGCGAACTGAAGCTTTCTTT.

CDR3 DNA sequence: TGTGCCAGCAGTTCCGACAGGGATTTAAAGTCCCTCCACTTT. Its protein is CASSSDRDLKSLHF. The genes are TRBV28 and TRBJ1-6; 7 bases match TRBD1. The CDR3 totals 14 residues. In germline, CDR1 is MDHEN, CDR2 SYDVKM. Trimming took 4 bases from V and 14 from J; bases not matched to a gene: 11.

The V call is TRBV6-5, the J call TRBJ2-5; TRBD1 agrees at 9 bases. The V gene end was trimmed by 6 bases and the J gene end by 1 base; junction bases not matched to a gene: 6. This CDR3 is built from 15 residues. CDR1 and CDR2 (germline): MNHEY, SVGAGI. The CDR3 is CASRGQGIIQETQYF. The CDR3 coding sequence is TGTGCCAGCAGAGGACAGGGGATCATCCAAGAGACCCAGTACTTC.

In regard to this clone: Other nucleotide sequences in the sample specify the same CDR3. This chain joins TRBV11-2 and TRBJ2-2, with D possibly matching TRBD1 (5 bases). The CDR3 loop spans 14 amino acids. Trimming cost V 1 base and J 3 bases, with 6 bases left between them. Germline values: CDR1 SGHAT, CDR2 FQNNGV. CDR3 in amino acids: CASSLVGDTGELFF. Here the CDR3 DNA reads TGTGCCAGCAGCTTAGTAGGGGACACCGGGGAGCTGTTTTTT.

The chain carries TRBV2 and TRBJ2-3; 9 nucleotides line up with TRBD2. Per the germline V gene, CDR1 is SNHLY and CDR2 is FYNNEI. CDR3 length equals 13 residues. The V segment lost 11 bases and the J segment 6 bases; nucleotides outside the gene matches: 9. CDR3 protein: CAGRGGALDTQYF. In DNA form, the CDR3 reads TGTGCCGGACGCGGGGGGGCCTTGGATACGCAGTATTTT.

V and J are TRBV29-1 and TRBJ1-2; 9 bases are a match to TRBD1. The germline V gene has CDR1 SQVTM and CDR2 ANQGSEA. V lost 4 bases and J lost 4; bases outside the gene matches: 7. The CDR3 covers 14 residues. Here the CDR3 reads CSVGWTGESYGYTF. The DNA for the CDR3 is TGCAGCGTTGGATGGACAGGGGAGAGCTATGGCTACACCTTC.